This T cell receptor (beta chain) was observed in a study of CD8+ T cells in alopecia areata (dated by TCRdb to the late 2010s). In terms of the full investigation: The study used high-throughput TCRbeta sequencing to examine T cell clonal expansion in alopecia areata, in both the C3H/HeJ mouse model and human patients. The RNA source kit depended on sample type: the PAXgene miRNA kit for fixed scalp, the miRNeasy kit for PBMCs, and the RNeasy kit for mouse skin. Amplification of TCRbeta CDR3 regions was done by immunoSEQ multiplex PCR using 35 Vbeta forward primers and 13 Jbeta reverse primers. Scalp tissue and sorted CD4+ and CD8+ peripheral blood T cells from patchy and totalis/universalis alopecia areata patients and from healthy controls were covered by human TCRbeta sequencing. Clonality in the scalp was compared among normal scalp (n=4), patchy alopecia areata scalp (n=8), and alopecia totalis/universalis scalp (n=8).

Lesional scalp punch biopsies and peripheral blood were collected from alopecia areata patients. PBMCs were isolated by density centrifugation and stained for CD3, CD4 and CD8, and CD4+ and CD8+ T cells were sorted on a FACSAria. Untreated alopecia areata patients were recruited as part of a multicenter biomarker study. In a handful of patients from the biomarker study, blood CD8+ T cells were sorted further into NKG2D-low and NKG2D-high fractions. The full study reports these points: Lesional scalp, especially in alopecia totalis/universalis, showed higher clonality and more expanded CD8+ clones than normal scalp, suggesting antigenic drive. Shared TCR sequences between patients were less evident than in mice, which may be partly attributable to HLA diversity in the patient population. Unlike mouse skin, which is dominated by gammadelta T cells, normal human skin has resident alphabeta T cells that are also sequenced, and this complicates analysis of the scalp TCR repertoire.

The library was prepared using the immunoSEQ multiplex PCR assay. To provide template for TCR sequencing, every sample had RNA extracted and reverse transcribed into cDNA. SuperScript III was used to make first-strand cDNA, primed with a 2:1 mix of oligo-dT and random hexamers. Amplification bias was assessed with a synthetic immune receptor repertoire, and residual bias was removed computationally. As for how the authors treated the data: Raw reads were preprocessed for error removal, and CDR3 was defined according to IMGT conventions as running from the conserved cysteine to phenylalanine. To get clonality, Shannon entropy was normalized by log2 of the number of productive unique TCRs and the result was subtracted from 1. Scalp TCRbeta sequences were cross-referenced with sorted blood CD4 and CD8 repertoires so that the CD4 or CD8 identity of scalp clones could be inferred. Imported from immuneACCESS, the table was reduced by TCRdb to in-frame sequences with V and J called. These copies leave out some clones; in studies compared against another copy, an unresolved V gene accounts for under half, and the cause of the remainder is not known. V and J calls and clone size follow that table, whereas D and trimming were derived from the DNA. Here the sample has approximately 24,000 clones; 52% occur a single time. The leading ten clones occupy roughly 31% of the sample.

V ends up 4 bases short and J 5 bases short, with an unmatched junction base count of 3. The CDR3 numbers 14 residues from cysteine through phenylalanine. Only the CDR3 DNA is retained, 42 bases long and in frame from the first base. CDR1 ENHRY and CDR2 SYGVKD were looked up in the germline V gene. For this clone: Its antigen is not yet known. No base qualities exist here, and no much larger clone lies one base off it.

In this chain, TRBV10-3 is recombined with TRBJ2-1, and TRBD2 aligns with 9 junction nucleotides. The TCR comes from a human donor with alopecia areata. Sequenced input: NKG2D-high CD8+ T cells sorted from blood. The meaning of the sample's cell subset or site label: sorted CD8+ NKG2D-high blood T cells. For the CDR3, the sequence is CAISAPSGDNEQFF. The sequence in DNA is TGTGCCATCAGTGCACCTAGCGGGGACAATGAGCAGTTCTTC.